These T cell receptor beta chains were read from a single sample in a study of blood T cell repertoires in COVID-19. Sequenced by immunoSEQ multiplex PCR; TCRdb stores in-frame clones only, minus some. The sample holds about 150,000 clones, around 80% seen once. Sequencing was performed on PBMCs or T cells enriched from blood (not recorded which). These receptors came from a man aged 50 or older who had recovered from COVID-19. CDR3s leave out the opening cysteine and the closing phenylalanine or tryptophan. The D gene is left open where the match is weak. Clone size is shown for a subset of rows, as once, few, many or a class of expanded clone.

v_gene	abundance	d_gene	j_gene	CDR3aa
TRBV5-1	few	NA	TRBJ1-2	ASSRTGEGYGYT
TRBV27	NA	NA	TRBJ1-1	ASSFGGIGEAF
TRBV5-6	NA	TRBD2	TRBJ2-2	ASSPLTSGNTGELF
TRBV19	NA	NA	TRBJ2-1	ASSMRGGHEQF
TRBV5-1	few	TRBD1	TRBJ2-5	ASSLSGQGGETQY
TRBV7-6	NA	TRBD2	TRBJ2-3	ASSSPPGGAKDTQY
TRBV27	NA	TRBD1	TRBJ1-2	ASGPGGQSGRGYT
TRBV4-2	NA	TRBD1	TRBJ1-4	ASSLNVAGTGDEKLF
TRBV27	many	NA	TRBJ1-6	ASSSRYSPLH
TRBV28	NA	TRBD1	TRBJ1-5	ASRTPGQGYNQPQH
TRBV29-1	NA	NA	TRBJ1-1	STRGGGGTEAF
TRBV6-5	few	NA	TRBJ1-2	ASSYSRGGGYT
TRBV5-4	few	TRBD1	TRBJ2-7	ASSLDRGDEQY
TRBV5-3	NA	NA	TRBJ1-6	ARSFPDTNNSPLH
TRBV11-2	few	NA	TRBJ1-6	ASTLEGVSPLH
TRBV3-1/TRBV3-2	NA	NA	TRBJ2-1	ASSPTVSSYNEQF
TRBV27	NA	NA	TRBJ2-1	ASRRGLRYNEQF